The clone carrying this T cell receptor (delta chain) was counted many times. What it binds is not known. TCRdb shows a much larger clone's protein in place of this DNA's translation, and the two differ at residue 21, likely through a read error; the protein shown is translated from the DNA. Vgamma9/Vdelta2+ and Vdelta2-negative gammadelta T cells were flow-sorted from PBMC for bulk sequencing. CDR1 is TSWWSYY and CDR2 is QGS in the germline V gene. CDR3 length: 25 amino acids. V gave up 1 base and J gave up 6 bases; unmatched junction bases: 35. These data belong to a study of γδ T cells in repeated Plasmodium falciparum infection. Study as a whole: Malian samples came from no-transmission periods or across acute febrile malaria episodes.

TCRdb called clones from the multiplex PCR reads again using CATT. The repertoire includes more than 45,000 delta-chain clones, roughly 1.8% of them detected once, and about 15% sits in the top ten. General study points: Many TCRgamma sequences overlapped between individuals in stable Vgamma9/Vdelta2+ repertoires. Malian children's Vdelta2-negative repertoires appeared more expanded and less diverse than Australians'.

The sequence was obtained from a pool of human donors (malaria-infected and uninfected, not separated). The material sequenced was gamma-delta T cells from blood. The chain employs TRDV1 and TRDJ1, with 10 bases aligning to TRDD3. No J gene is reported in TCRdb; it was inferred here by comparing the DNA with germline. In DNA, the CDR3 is TGTGCTCTTGGGGAACCCTCTTGGCGAGCCCCTGCGGACAGAGTTTTGGGGGATACATCCAATAAACTCATCTTT. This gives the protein CALGEPSWRAPADRVLGDTSNKLIF.